The next 27 T cell receptor beta chains were all read from a single sample in a study of blood T cells in healthy people across ages (dated by TCRdb to between 2014 and 2017). Library prep was done by 5' RACE. Data came from an Illumina HiSeq 2500. The second PCR ran for roughly 6 to 11 cycles and used a J-beta primer mix along with a sample-barcoded 5' primer. Clones were called with MiXCR by TCRdb after fastp trimmed the public reads at Q25, and only in-frame beta chains were retained. For every CDR3 protein sequence, its rows merge into one entry that carries the most common genes and DNA. The sample contains some 1.4 million distinct CDR3 sequences, around two fifths of them found a single time. Together, the top ten hold approximately 7.9% of the sample. What was sequenced was blood. The receptors were gathered from a woman under 30 in good health.

Notes on this clonotype: A read error may account for a junction end that differs from germline. The CDR3 spells CSAGLTIPETFF. The DNA for the CDR3 is TGCAGTGCTGGCCTTACTATCCCTGAGACGTTCTTC. This chain links TRBV20-1 with TRBJ2-5; D is undetermined. This CDR3 comprises 12 residues. CDR1 DFQATT and CDR2 SNEGSKA come from the germline V gene (reference sequence).

A few counts support this clonotype. This chain joins TRBV5-1 and TRBJ2-5, with D hard to call. The assigned J gene may be wrong: the sequence end matches TRBJ2-7 better. The CDR3 covers 15 residues. Germline lookup yields CDR1 SGHRS and CDR2 YFSETQ. The CDR3 region has the DNA TGCGCCAGCAGCTTGGGTTTCGCAGTAACCTACGAGCAGTACTTC. As protein: CASSLGFAVTYEQYF.

On this clonotype itself: This clone may be a read error of a much larger clone one base away. V and J are TRBV13 and TRBJ2-7, with 7 bases matching TRBD1. The CDR3 is 14 residues long. Germline V gene sequence: CDR1 PRHDT, CDR2 FYEKMQ (reference sequence). Germline trimming cut 5 bases from V and 7 bases from J; bases unmatched to any gene: 11. CDR3 DNA sequence: TGTGCCAGCAGCCCCGGGACAGACTACAATGAGCAGTACTTC. Its translation: CASSPGTDYNEQYF.

The chain combines TRBV4-2 with TRBJ1-1; possible D gene TRBD1, 6 bases. The CDR3 loop spans 15 amino acids. The V end lost 1 base, the J end lost 3 bases, and 12 bases lay between the germline ends. Germline lookup yields CDR1 LGHNA and CDR2 YNFKEQ. CDR3 amino acids: CASSQAGAQDTEAFF. In DNA, the CDR3 is TGTGCCAGCAGCCAAGCGGGGGCCCAAGACACTGAAGCTTTCTTT.

The rearrangement uses TRBV4-1 and TRBJ2-3; 12 positions match TRBD2. There are 17 residues in the CDR3. V lost 6 bases, J lost 0 bases, and 7 bases stayed unmatched. Germline loops: CDR1 MGHRA, CDR2 YSYEKL. CDR3 sequence: CASRWTSGVFSTDTQYF. The DNA of the CDR3 is TGCGCCAGCAGATGGACTAGCGGGGTTTTTAGCACAGATACGCAGTATTTT.

This clonotype was seen a single time. The gene calls are TRBV18 and TRBJ2-1, with 9 bases lining up with TRBD2. There are 18 residues in the CDR3. The V gene end was trimmed by 0 bases and the J gene end by 4 bases; junction bases not matched to a gene: 10. CDR1 KGHSH and CDR2 LQKENI come from the germline V gene. The CDR3 sequence is CASSPPGLKTSGYNEQFF. CDR3 bases: TGTGCCAGCTCACCACCAGGGTTAAAAACTAGCGGGTACAATGAGCAGTTCTTC.

This clonotype was detected a few times. This chain links TRBV7-9 with TRBJ2-2, with D uncertain. V was cut by 3 bases and J by 1 base, with 6 bases left in between. Germline loops: CDR1 SEHNR, CDR2 FQNEAQ (reference sequence). This CDR3 contains 14 residues. The CDR3 region is CASSFLLNTGELFF. Written as DNA, the CDR3 is TGTGCCAGCAGCTTTCTGTTGAACACCGGGGAGCTGTTTTTT.

This clonotype was counted only a few times. The chain carries TRBV7-2 and TRBJ1-1; D gene ambiguous. Between the trimmed V and J ends, which lost 10 bases and 0 bases, there was a span of 12 bases. CDR1 is SGHTA, CDR2 FQGNSA, per germline. This CDR3 region has 13 residues. The CDR3 protein is CATGGVLNTEAFF. Written as DNA, the CDR3 is TGTGCCACCGGCGGAGTATTGAACACTGAAGCTTTCTTT.

The chain has TRBV10-3 and TRBJ2-7; TRBD1 matches 7 bases. CDR1 and CDR2 (germline): ENHRY, SYGVKD. The CDR3 is 13 amino acids. Unmatched junction bases numbered 7, after V lost 6 bases and J lost 5 bases. CDR3 sequence: CAISPDRTNEQYF. In DNA, the CDR3 is TGTGCCATCAGCCCGGACAGGACCAACGAGCAGTACTTC.

This chain joins TRBV7-3 and TRBJ1-6; maybe TRBD1 (5 bases). This CDR3 comprises 14 residues. CDR1 is SGHTA and CDR2 is FQGTGA in the germline V gene. V gave up 2 bases and J gave up 7 bases, with 9 bases separating them. CDR3 in amino acids: CASSLAGTNSPLHF. As DNA, the CDR3 is TGTGCCAGCAGCTTAGCAGGGACCAATTCACCCCTCCACTTT.

V and J are TRBV28 and TRBJ2-5; D gene unclear. Germline V lookup: CDR1 MDHEN, CDR2 SYDVKM. Trimming took off 4 bases at V and 2 bases at J, with 14 bases between the two ends. The CDR3 covers 15 residues. The DNA for the CDR3 is TGTGCCAGCAGTTCCGGGTGGAGATCTCAAGAGACCCAGTACTTC. Its translation is CASSSGWRSQETQYF.

The chain carries TRBV24-1 and TRBJ2-1, with 13 bases matching TRBD2. V lost 3 bases and J lost 8; bases outside the gene matches: 6. The CDR3 is 16 residues long. Germline lookup yields CDR1 KGHDR and CDR2 SFDVKD. As DNA, the CDR3 is TGTGCCACCAGTGATCGGGGACTAGCGGGGACCTATGAGCAGTTCTTC. Translated: CATSDRGLAGTYEQFF.

The V call is TRBV3-1, the J call TRBJ2-3; tentatively, D is TRBD2 (7 bases). The V and J ends lost 4 bases and 6 bases respectively, with 23 bases between them. CDR1 is LGHDT, CDR2 YNNKEL, per germline (reference sequence). The CDR3 totals 17 residues. The CDR3 sequence is CASSRPHGGPSTDTQYF. The DNA for the CDR3 is TGTGCCAGCAGCCGCCCCCACGGGGGGCCGTCGACGGATACGCAGTATTTT.

The chain uses TRBV14 and TRBJ2-7, with TRBD2 matching 10 bases. The CDR3 is 15 residues long. Germline values: CDR1 SGHDN, CDR2 FVKESK. V gave up 3 bases and J gave up 7 bases; unmatched junction bases: 9. The CDR3 region is CASSQASGSANEQYF. CDR3 DNA sequence: TGTGCCAGCAGCCAGGCTAGCGGGAGTGCAAATGAGCAGTACTTC.

This clonotype was seen only a few times. J is TRBJ2-7 and V is TRBV20-1, with D possibly being TRBD2 (6 bases). Trimming pared 3 bases from V and 4 bases from J, leaving 13 bases between. CDR1 and CDR2 from the germline V gene are DFQATT and SNEGSKA (reference sequence). The CDR3 consists of 13 residues. CDR3 DNA sequence: TGCAGTGCTAGGGACGGGACTTCTTACGAGCAGTACTTC. It encodes CSARDGTSYEQYF.

The table lists this clonotype with a few counts. V and J are TRBV3-1 and TRBJ2-1, with a possible D match to TRBD1 (7 bases). Trimming removed 8 bases from V and 4 bases from J, with 15 bases in between. CDR3 length equals 14 residues. Germline V gene sequence: CDR1 LGHDT, CDR2 YNNKEL (reference sequence). The DNA for the CDR3 is TGTGCCAGCGCCAGGGGGGTTCCATACAATGAGCAGTTCTTC. Its translation is CASARGVPYNEQFF.

V and J are TRBV5-1 and TRBJ1-1; the D is unclear. Germline loops: CDR1 SGHRS, CDR2 YFSETQ. The ends were cut back, 5 bases at V and 5 bases at J, with 16 bases in the middle. The CDR3 has 14 amino acids. This chain's CDR3 is CASSSGVIGTEAFF. The CDR3 nucleotides read TGCGCCAGCAGTTCCGGGGTAATTGGGACTGAAGCTTTCTTT.

The chain combines TRBV20-1 with TRBJ2-7; 11 bases are a match to TRBD1. V was clipped by 7 bases and J by 4 bases; unmatched bases: 6. Germline V gene data show CDR1 as DFQATT and CDR2 as SNEGSKA (reference sequence). This CDR3 comprises 13 residues. DNA of the CDR3: TGCAGTGTTCGGACAGGGGGCGGGTACGAGCAGTACTTC. Protein sequence: CSVRTGGGYEQYF.

This chain uses TRBV28 with TRBJ2-7; 11 bases are shared with TRBD2. CDR3 size: 13 residues. The V segment lost 10 bases and the J segment 6 bases; nucleotides outside the gene matches: 8. CDR1 and CDR2 (germline): MDHEN, SYDVKM. As DNA, the CDR3 is TGTGCCACCACCCGGCTAGCGGGGGGCGAGCAGTACTTC. It encodes CATTRLAGGEQYF.

The chain employs TRBV7-2 and TRBJ1-5, with TRBD1 matching over 7 bases. CDR1 and CDR2 from the germline V gene are SGHTA and FQGNSA. The trim removed 5 bases at V and 0 bases at J, leaving 7 bases unmatched. The CDR3 is 16 residues long. CDR3: CASSPGGRTSNQPQHF. Here the CDR3 DNA reads TGTGCCAGCAGCCCAGGGGGACGGACTAGCAATCAGCCCCAGCATTTT.

The J gene is TRBJ2-7, the V gene TRBV30; 11 nucleotides line up with TRBD2. CDR1 and CDR2 (germline): GTSNPN, SVGIG (reference sequence). The V segment lost 2 bases and the J segment 4 bases; nucleotides outside the gene matches: 16. The CDR3 contains 18 residues. The CDR3 nucleotides are TGTGCCTGGAGTATTGCCGGGACTAGCGGCCCAAATTTATACGAGCAGTACTTC. Residues: CAWSIAGTSGPNLYEQYF.

V gene TRBV7-9 combines with J gene TRBJ2-5, with 9 bases that match TRBD2. Germline assignment: CDR1 SEHNR and CDR2 FQNEAQ (reference sequence). V lost 5 bases and J lost 2; bases outside the gene matches: 9. The CDR3 spans 16 residues. CDR3 sequence reads: CASSPRTSEAQETQYF. In nucleotides, the CDR3 is TGTGCCAGCAGCCCACGGACTAGCGAGGCACAAGAGACCCAGTACTTC. Full variable domain (outside the CDR3, taken from reference TRBV7-9 and TRBJ2-5): DTGVSQNPRHKITKRGQNVTFRCDPISEHNRLYWYRQTLGQGPEFLTYFQNEAQLEKSRLLSDRFSAERPKGSFSTLEIQRTEQGDSAMYLCASSPRTSEAQETQYFGPGTRLLVL.

On this clonotype itself: With a much larger clone just one base away, this may be a read error. This rearrangement joins TRBV29-1 to TRBJ2-7; 8 bases match TRBD1. Germline V lookup: CDR1 SQVTM, CDR2 ANQGSEA. This CDR3 comprises 12 residues. After removal of 7 bases from V and 7 bases from J, the junction contained 9 bases not matched to a gene. CDR3 nucleotides: TGCAGCGGAGGACAGGGCTACAATGAGCAGTACTTC. This sequence encodes CSGGQGYNEQYF.

The V call is TRBV21-1, the J call TRBJ1-5; the table's D call TRBD1 went unverified against the DNA. TRBV21-1 is classified as a pseudogene. The CDR3 is 15 amino acids. The CDR3 coding sequence is TGTGCCAGCAGCAAGCCGGGGGTGCGCAATCAGCCCCAGCATTTT. Translated: CASSKPGVRNQPQHF.

The chain carries TRBV3-1 and TRBJ2-1; D may be TRBD1 (5 bases). V lost 3 bases and J lost 5, with 14 bases in between. The germline CDR1 and CDR2 sequences are LGHDT and YNNKEL (reference sequence). This CDR3 region has 15 residues. This CDR3 is CASSHTRDRNNEQFF. The CDR3 bases are TGTGCCAGCAGCCATACACGCGACAGAAACAATGAGCAGTTCTTC.

For this clonotype: Its ends do not fully match the called genes, so a read error is possible. The chain carries TRBV18 and TRBJ2-1; D may be TRBD1 (6 bases). Germline loops: CDR1 KGHSH, CDR2 LQKENI. The CDR3 spans 15 residues. CDR3 sequence (DNA): TGTACCAGCTCACCGTCTTCAGGGGTTGGCTATGAGCAGTTCTTC. Translated: CTSSPSSGVGYEQFF.

V is TRBV6-5 and J is TRBJ1-2; TRBD1 is a possible D gene (5 bases). V was cut by 7 bases and J by 8 bases, with 23 bases left in between. Germline lookup yields CDR1 MNHEY and CDR2 SVGAGI. This CDR3 is 15 amino acids long. The CDR3 spells CASTGLRDLRRGYTF. In nucleotides, the CDR3 is TGTGCCAGCACTGGACTCCGGGACCTAAGGAGGGGCTACACCTTC.